This TCR beta chain was sequenced in a study of cytomegalovirus exposure and HLA in healthy donors. A word on this clone: No antigen is known for it.

With 3 bases removed from V and 1 base from J, the gap between germline ends came to 11 bases. Germline assignment: CDR1 ENHRY and CDR2 SYGVKD. This CDR3 has 15 amino acids. The PCR made use of 60 Vbeta and 13 Jbeta primers. The repertoire was sequenced with immunoSEQ multiplex PCR; TCRdb's copy has only in-frame clones and lacks some. The data show roughly 170,000 clones, about three quarters seen once. General study results and limits: The likely origin of a cluster of highly shared sequence variants was a sequencing artifact.

The receptor's source is a girl between 5 and 17 years old in good health and CMV-seronegative. Sequencing input: PBMCs. The rearrangement links TRBV10-3 to TRBJ2-3; D is possibly TRBD2 (6 bases). The CDR3 DNA reads as TGTGCCATCAGTGATGCAGCGGGCCGCACAGATACGCAGTATTTT. It codes for CAISDAAGRTDTQYF.